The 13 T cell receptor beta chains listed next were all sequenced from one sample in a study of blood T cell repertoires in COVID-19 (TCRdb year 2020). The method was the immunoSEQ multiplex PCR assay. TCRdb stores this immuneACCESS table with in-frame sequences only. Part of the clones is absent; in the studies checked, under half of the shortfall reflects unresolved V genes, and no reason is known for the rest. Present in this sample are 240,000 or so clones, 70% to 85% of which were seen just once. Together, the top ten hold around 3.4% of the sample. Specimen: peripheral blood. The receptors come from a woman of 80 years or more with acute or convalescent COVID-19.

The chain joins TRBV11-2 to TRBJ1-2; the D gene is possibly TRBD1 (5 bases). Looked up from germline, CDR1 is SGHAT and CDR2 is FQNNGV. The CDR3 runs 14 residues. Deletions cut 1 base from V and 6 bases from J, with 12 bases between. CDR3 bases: TGTGCCAGCAGCTTAGCTAGGTCGGGGGATGGCTACACCTTC. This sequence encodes CASSLARSGDGYTF.

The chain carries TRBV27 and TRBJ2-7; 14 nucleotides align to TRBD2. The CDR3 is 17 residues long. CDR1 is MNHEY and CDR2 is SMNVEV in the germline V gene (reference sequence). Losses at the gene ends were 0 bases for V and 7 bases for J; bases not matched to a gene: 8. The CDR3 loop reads CASSLSPRLAGGREQYF. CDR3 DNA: TGTGCCAGCAGTTTATCCCCCCGACTAGCGGGGGGGCGGGAGCAGTACTTC.

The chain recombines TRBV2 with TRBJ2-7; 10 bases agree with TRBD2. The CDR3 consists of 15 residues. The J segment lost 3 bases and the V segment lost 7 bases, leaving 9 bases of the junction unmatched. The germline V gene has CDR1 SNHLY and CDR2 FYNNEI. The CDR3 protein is CASNRNSGGNYEQYF. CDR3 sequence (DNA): TGTGCCAGCAACAGAAATAGCGGGGGGAACTACGAGCAGTACTTC. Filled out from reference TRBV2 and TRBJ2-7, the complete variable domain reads EPEVTQTPSHQVTQMGQEVILRCVPISNHLYFYWYRQILGQKVEFLVSFYNNEISEKSEIFDDQFSVERPDGSNFTLKIRSTKLEDSAMYFCASNRNSGGNYEQYFGPGTRLTVT.

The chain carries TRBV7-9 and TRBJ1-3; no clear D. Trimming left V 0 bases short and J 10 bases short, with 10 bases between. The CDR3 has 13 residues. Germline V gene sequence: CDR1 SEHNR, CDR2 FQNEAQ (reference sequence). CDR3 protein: CASSLARGVTIYF. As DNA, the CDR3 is TGTGCCAGCAGCTTAGCGCGCGGGGTAACCATATATTTT.

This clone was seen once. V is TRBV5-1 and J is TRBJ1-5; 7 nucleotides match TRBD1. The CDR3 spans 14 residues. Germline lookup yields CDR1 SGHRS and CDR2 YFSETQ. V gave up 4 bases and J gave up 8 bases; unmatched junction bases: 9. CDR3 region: CASSATGEGEPQHF. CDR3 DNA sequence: TGCGCCAGCAGCGCCACAGGGGAAGGGGAGCCCCAGCATTTT.

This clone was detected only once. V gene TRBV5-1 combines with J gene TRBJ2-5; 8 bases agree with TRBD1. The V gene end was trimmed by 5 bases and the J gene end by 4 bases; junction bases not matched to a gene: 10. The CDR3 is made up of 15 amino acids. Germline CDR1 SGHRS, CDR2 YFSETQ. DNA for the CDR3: TGCGCCAGCAGTCCAGGGACAGGTATTCGAGAGACCCAGTACTTC. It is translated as CASSPGTGIRETQYF. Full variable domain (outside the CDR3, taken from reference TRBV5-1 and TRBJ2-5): KAGVTQTPRYLIKTRGQQVTLSCSPISGHRSVSWYQQTPGQGLQFLFEYFSETQRNKGNFPGRFSGRQFSNSRSEMNVSTLELGDSALYLCASSPGTGIRETQYFGPGTRLLVL.

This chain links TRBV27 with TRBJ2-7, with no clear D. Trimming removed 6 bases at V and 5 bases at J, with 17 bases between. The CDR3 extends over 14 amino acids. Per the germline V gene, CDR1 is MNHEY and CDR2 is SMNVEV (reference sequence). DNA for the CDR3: TGTGCCAGCAGAACCGGGTCCCTCCGTGACGAGCAGTACTTC. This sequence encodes CASRTGSLRDEQYF.

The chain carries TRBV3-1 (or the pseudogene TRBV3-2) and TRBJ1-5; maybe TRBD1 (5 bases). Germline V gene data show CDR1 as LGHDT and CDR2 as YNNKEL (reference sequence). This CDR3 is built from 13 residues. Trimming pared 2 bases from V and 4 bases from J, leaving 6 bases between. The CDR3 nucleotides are TGTGCCAGCAGCCAAAAGGGGAATCAGCCCCAGCATTTT. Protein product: CASSQKGNQPQHF.

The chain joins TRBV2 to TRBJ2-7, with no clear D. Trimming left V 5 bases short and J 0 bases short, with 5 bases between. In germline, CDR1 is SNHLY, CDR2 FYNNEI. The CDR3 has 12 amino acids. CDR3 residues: CASSFSSYEQYF. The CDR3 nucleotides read TGTGCCAGCAGTTTTAGCTCCTACGAGCAGTACTTC.

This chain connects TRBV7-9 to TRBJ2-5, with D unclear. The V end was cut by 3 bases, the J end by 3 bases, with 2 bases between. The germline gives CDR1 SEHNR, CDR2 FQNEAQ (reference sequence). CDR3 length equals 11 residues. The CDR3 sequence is CASSFKETQYF. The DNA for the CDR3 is TGTGCCAGCAGCTTTAAAGAGACCCAGTACTTC.

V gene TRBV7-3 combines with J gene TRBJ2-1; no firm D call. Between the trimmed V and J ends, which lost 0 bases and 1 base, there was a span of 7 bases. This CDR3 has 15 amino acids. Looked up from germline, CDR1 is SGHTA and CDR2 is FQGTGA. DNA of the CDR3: TGTGCCAGCAGCTTAACTAGTCGGTCCTACAATGAGCAGTTCTTC. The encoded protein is CASSLTSRSYNEQFF.

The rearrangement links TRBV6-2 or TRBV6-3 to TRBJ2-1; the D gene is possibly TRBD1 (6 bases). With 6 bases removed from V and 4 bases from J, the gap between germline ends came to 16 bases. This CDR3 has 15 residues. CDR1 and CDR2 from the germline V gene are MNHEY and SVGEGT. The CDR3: CASSPIEGVYNEQFF. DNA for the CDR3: TGTGCCAGCAGCCCCATCGAGGGGGTTTACAATGAGCAGTTCTTC.

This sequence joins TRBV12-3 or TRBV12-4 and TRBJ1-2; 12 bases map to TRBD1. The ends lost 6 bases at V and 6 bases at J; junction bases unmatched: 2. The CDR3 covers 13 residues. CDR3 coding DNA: TGTGCCAGCAGCAGGGACAGGGGGCATGGCTACACCTTC. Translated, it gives CASSRDRGHGYTF.